The clone carrying this T cell receptor beta chain occurred a few times. Its antigen is currently unknown. PCR amplification relied on 60 Vbeta primers (plus 13 Jbeta primers). Some clones are missing from TCRdb's copy, which holds only in-frame ones; the method was immunoSEQ multiplex PCR. The sample shows just over 150,000 clones, roughly four fifths of them seen only once. The record originates from a study of cytomegalovirus exposure and HLA in healthy donors. Overall study results and limits: There were some public TCRs occurring in many donors, but most TCR sequences were rare. Later on, an analysis found that several of the most significant clusters appeared to be linked to common viral pathogens, which included parvovirus B19.

The CDR3 runs 14 residues. From germline, CDR1 is MNHNY and CDR2 SVGAGI (reference sequence). With 6 bases clipped from V and 3 bases from J, the junction kept 3 bases outside the gene matches. The sequence was collected from a woman aged 40 to 50 in good health and CMV-seronegative. Sequenced sample: PBMCs. The chain links TRBV6-6 to TRBJ2-7, with 12 bases fitting TRBD2. CDR3 amino acids: CASRPTSGGYEQYF. The CDR3 DNA is TGTGCCAGCAGACCGACTAGCGGGGGCTACGAGCAGTACTTC.